The rows below give T cell receptor beta chains drawn from one sample of a study of a mutant IDH1 vaccine in newly diagnosed glioma. The table came from immunoSEQ multiplex PCR; TCRdb's copy has only in-frame clones and leaves some out. The table lists 45,000 to 70,000 clones, approximately 92% of them singletons. The starting material was PBMCs, obtained from a glioma patient treated with radiotherapy, temozolomide or both. These receptor sequences come from a man aged 50 to 59 with glioma. Both conserved end residues are part of each CDR3. Each record gives: CDR3 protein, D gene, J gene, V gene. The D gene is left open where the match is weak.

cdr3_aa: CASSTGQGRETQYF
d_call: TRBD1
j_call: TRBJ2-5
v_call: TRBV11-2

cdr3_aa: CASSSGRAGNTGELFF
d_call: -
j_call: TRBJ2-2
v_call: TRBV7-2

cdr3_aa: CASRPSWPQHF
d_call: -
j_call: TRBJ1-5
v_call: TRBV5-8

cdr3_aa: CASGRASGNSPLHF
d_call: -
j_call: TRBJ1-6
v_call: TRBV6-1

cdr3_aa: CASSHIGIHEQYF
d_call: -
j_call: TRBJ2-7
v_call: TRBV4-2

cdr3_aa: CASSLASGGVADTQYF
d_call: TRBD2
j_call: TRBJ2-3
v_call: TRBV5-8

cdr3_aa: CASSESSGPGGYTF
d_call: -
j_call: TRBJ1-2
v_call: TRBV2

cdr3_aa: CASTRGTVNTEAFF
d_call: TRBD1
j_call: TRBJ1-1
v_call: TRBV6-1

cdr3_aa: CASRNLQGFGNQPQHF
d_call: -
j_call: TRBJ1-5
v_call: TRBV19

cdr3_aa: CAWSVLGGSNQPQHF
d_call: -
j_call: TRBJ1-5
v_call: TRBV30

cdr3_aa: CASSWAGGLSFYSNQPQHF
d_call: TRBD1
j_call: TRBJ1-5
v_call: TRBV19

cdr3_aa: CASSTGLAGGQFF
d_call: TRBD2
j_call: TRBJ2-1
v_call: TRBV5-1

cdr3_aa: CASSLLQGYNQPQHF
d_call: TRBD1
j_call: TRBJ1-5
v_call: TRBV28

cdr3_aa: CASSQDTGGSYEQYF
d_call: -
j_call: TRBJ2-7
v_call: TRBV4-1

cdr3_aa: CASSWDPREQYF
d_call: -
j_call: TRBJ2-7
v_call: TRBV5-1

cdr3_aa: CASSPSRPSTDTQYF
d_call: -
j_call: TRBJ2-3
v_call: TRBV4-1

cdr3_aa: CAWSVNSAYEQYF
d_call: -
j_call: TRBJ2-7
v_call: TRBV30

cdr3_aa: CASSPTPQAGYEQYF
d_call: -
j_call: TRBJ2-7
v_call: TRBV5-4

cdr3_aa: CASSEEGTGGVEAFF
d_call: TRBD1
j_call: TRBJ1-1
v_call: TRBV2

cdr3_aa: CASSLPGAGNTIYF
d_call: -
j_call: TRBJ1-3
v_call: TRBV7-8

cdr3_aa: CASSLDRTSGFGGQYF
d_call: TRBD2
j_call: TRBJ2-7
v_call: TRBV5-1

cdr3_aa: CASSPSGTSSDGEQFF
d_call: TRBD2
j_call: TRBJ2-1
v_call: TRBV19

cdr3_aa: CASSLTYRDLGETQYF
d_call: -
j_call: TRBJ2-5
v_call: TRBV7-8

cdr3_aa: CALGQGATEQFF
d_call: TRBD1
j_call: TRBJ2-1
v_call: TRBV2

cdr3_aa: CASSVDRGRYEQYF
d_call: TRBD1
j_call: TRBJ2-7
v_call: TRBV2

cdr3_aa: CASSLGHSLYGYTF
d_call: -
j_call: TRBJ1-2
v_call: TRBV28

cdr3_aa: CASSPLGGINTGELFF
d_call: -
j_call: TRBJ2-2
v_call: TRBV28

cdr3_aa: CASSQTSSGSSYEQYF
d_call: TRBD2
j_call: TRBJ2-7
v_call: TRBV4-1

cdr3_aa: CASSVAGTGGYEQYF
d_call: TRBD1
j_call: TRBJ2-7
v_call: TRBV9

cdr3_aa: CASTNTGGSGELFF
d_call: -
j_call: TRBJ2-2
v_call: TRBV5-1

cdr3_aa: CASLRETGELFF
d_call: -
j_call: TRBJ2-2
v_call: TRBV6-1

cdr3_aa: CASSSRVGNQPQHF
d_call: -
j_call: TRBJ1-5
v_call: TRBV5-6

cdr3_aa: CASSVGQVRNSPLHF
d_call: -
j_call: TRBJ1-6
v_call: TRBV6-1

cdr3_aa: CASSDYGPYEQYF
d_call: -
j_call: TRBJ2-7
v_call: TRBV6-1

cdr3_aa: CASSPNSGTGLYEQYF
d_call: -
j_call: TRBJ2-7
v_call: TRBV7-9

cdr3_aa: CASSQRGGSGANVLTF
d_call: TRBD2
j_call: TRBJ2-6
v_call: TRBV9

cdr3_aa: CASSSNIKLTDTQYF
d_call: -
j_call: TRBJ2-3
v_call: TRBV6-5

cdr3_aa: CASSSSGGSFNEQFF
d_call: TRBD2
j_call: TRBJ2-1
v_call: TRBV6-1

cdr3_aa: CASSRQGRDYEQYF
d_call: -
j_call: TRBJ2-7
v_call: TRBV6-5

cdr3_aa: CASSLRQPGELFF
d_call: -
j_call: TRBJ2-2
v_call: TRBV5-1

cdr3_aa: CASTRNGVVVTEAFF
d_call: -
j_call: TRBJ1-1
v_call: TRBV6-1

cdr3_aa: CASSPRLADQETQYF
d_call: TRBD2
j_call: TRBJ2-5
v_call: TRBV18

cdr3_aa: CASSRDRAQPQHF
d_call: TRBD1
j_call: TRBJ1-5
v_call: TRBV2

cdr3_aa: CASSSPQQGIHEQYF
d_call: -
j_call: TRBJ2-7
v_call: TRBV28

cdr3_aa: CASSSRRGGLRETQYF
d_call: TRBD2
j_call: TRBJ2-5
v_call: TRBV7-2

cdr3_aa: CASSIGQTDTQYF
d_call: -
j_call: TRBJ2-3
v_call: TRBV19

cdr3_aa: CASSQASARGDEQYF
d_call: -
j_call: TRBJ2-7
v_call: TRBV4-1

cdr3_aa: CASSSWSDNGDTQYF
d_call: -
j_call: TRBJ2-3
v_call: TRBV5-1

cdr3_aa: CAWNKLRNDGDTQYF
d_call: -
j_call: TRBJ2-3
v_call: TRBV30

cdr3_aa: CASSVSTGSVIYGYTF
d_call: -
j_call: TRBJ1-2
v_call: TRBV9

cdr3_aa: CASSFVSGELFF
d_call: -
j_call: TRBJ2-2
v_call: TRBV7-3

cdr3_aa: CASSTGNRLRNTIYF
d_call: -
j_call: TRBJ1-3
v_call: TRBV19

cdr3_aa: CASSRQGSNTEAFF
d_call: TRBD1
j_call: TRBJ1-1
v_call: TRBV7-6

cdr3_aa: CASRGGDEQYF
d_call: TRBD2
j_call: TRBJ2-7
v_call: TRBV7-2

cdr3_aa: CAWRGRGDEKLFF
d_call: TRBD1
j_call: TRBJ1-4
v_call: TRBV30